Below are 24 T cell receptor beta chains sequenced from a single sample in a study of monozygotic twins with cystic fibrosis. Sequencing was performed with immunoSEQ multiplex PCR; in TCRdb, only in-frame clones are kept and a portion is missing. The sample records almost 20,000 clones, 75% to 95% being singletons. Sequenced input: blood. The origin of the receptors is a girl aged 2 to 10 with cystic fibrosis.

The chain joins TRBV5-4 to TRBJ2-1, with TRBD2 identical over 10 bases. V gave up 4 bases and J gave up 2 bases; unmatched junction bases: 9. The V gene's germline CDR1 is SGHNT and CDR2 YYREEE (reference sequence). The CDR3 extends over 17 amino acids. CDR3 region: CASSPYSGTSAYNEQFF. The CDR3, as DNA: TGTGCCAGCAGCCCTTATTCCGGGACTAGCGCCTACAATGAGCAGTTCTTC.

The chain links TRBV7-2 to TRBJ2-7; tentatively, D is TRBD2 (6 bases). The germline gives CDR1 SGHTA, CDR2 FQGNSA. The CDR3 has 14 amino acids. V was trimmed by 5 bases and J by 4 bases, leaving 15 bases between them. CDR3 protein: CASSQTTRGYEQYF. DNA for the CDR3: TGTGCCAGCAGCCAAACGACTAGGGGTTACGAGCAGTACTTC. Filled out from reference TRBV7-2 and TRBJ2-7, the complete variable domain reads GAGVSQSPSNKVTEKGKDVELRCDPISGHTALYWYRQSLGQGLEFLIYFQGNSAPDKSGLPSDRFSAERTGGSVSTLTIQRTQQEDSAVYLCASSQTTRGYEQYFGPGTRLTVT.

The V and J genes are TRBV9 and TRBJ2-5; D is tentatively TRBD1 or TRBD2 (5 bases each). There are 14 residues in the CDR3. V was pared by 4 bases and J by 0 bases, with 10 bases between. Looked up from germline, CDR1 is SGDLS and CDR2 is YYNGEE. The CDR3, as DNA: TGTGCCAGCAGCACACGGGACCACCAAGAGACCCAGTACTTC. Translation gives CASSTRDHQETQYF.

The CDR3 reads CASSYDRAGSPLHF. For the CDR3, the DNA is TGTGCCAGCAGCTACGACAGGGCTGGATCACCCCTCCACTTT. The rearrangement joins TRBV7-2 to TRBJ1-6, with 7 bases matching TRBD1. Germline V gene data show CDR1 as SGHTA and CDR2 as FQGNSA. The CDR3 loop spans 14 amino acids. With V trimmed by 4 bases and J by 10 bases, 7 bases remained unmatched.

The rearrangement uses TRBV7-6 and TRBJ2-3; D uncertain. The germline CDR1 and CDR2 sequences are SGHVS and FNYEAQ. V shed 4 bases and J shed 2 bases, with 1 base lying between them. The CDR3 length is 11 residues. CDR3 bases: TGTGCCAGCAGCTCCACAGATACGCAGTATTTT. Encoded protein: CASSSTDTQYF.

The chain is built from TRBV19 and TRBJ2-1; 14 nucleotides align to TRBD2. CDR1 LNHDA and CDR2 SQIVND come from the germline V gene (reference sequence). V shed 9 bases and J 6 bases; nucleotides not matched to a gene: 10. This CDR3 has 16 residues. The DNA of the CDR3 is TGTGCCAGCCTTCTTTCGACTAGCGGGAGGGCCAATGAGCAGTTCTTC. Translating gives CASLLSTSGRANEQFF.

This clone was recorded once. The chain couples TRBV6-6 to TRBJ1-2; D not certain. Germline CDR1 and CDR2: MNHNY and SVGAGI (reference sequence). The CDR3 extends over 12 amino acids. V lost 8 bases to trimming and J lost 6 bases, with 13 bases between them. CDR3: CASSMGGDGYTF. CDR3 DNA: TGTGCCAGCTCTATGGGAGGCGATGGCTACACCTTC.

This chain connects TRBV5-1 to TRBJ1-1; unclear D gene. This CDR3 has 14 residues. Per the germline V gene, CDR1 is SGHRS and CDR2 is YFSETQ. V was cut by 3 bases and J by 1 base, with 10 bases left in between. The CDR3 DNA sequence: TGCGCCAGCAGCTCAAAAGGCCAGAACACTGAAGCTTTCTTT. It translates to CASSSKGQNTEAFF.

The V call is TRBV6-1, the J call TRBJ2-3; D gene ambiguous. The V end was cut by 0 bases, the J end by 8 bases, with 15 bases between. The germline V gene has CDR1 MNHNS and CDR2 SASEGT. The CDR3 contains 15 residues. The CDR3 spells CASSEALGSSGTQYF. The CDR3 DNA follows: TGTGCCAGCAGTGAAGCCCTCGGGTCCTCCGGTACGCAGTATTTT.

Only one count was recorded for this clone. V gene TRBV28 combines with J gene TRBJ1-2; D gene uncertain. The germline V and J ends were trimmed by 3 bases and 4 bases, with 18 bases remaining between them. CDR1 is MDHEN and CDR2 is SYDVKM in the germline V gene. This CDR3 spans 16 amino acids. The CDR3 loop reads CASSLDFWGTGYGYTF. The CDR3 DNA reads TGTGCCAGCAGTTTGGATTTTTGGGGAACCGGCTATGGCTACACCTTC.

This chain links TRBV19 with TRBJ2-7; TRBD1 might be the D (5 bases). Germline V CDR1 and CDR2: LNHDA, SQIVND (reference sequence). Between the trimmed V and J ends, which lost 8 bases and 5 bases, there was a span of 13 bases. The CDR3 extends over 12 amino acids. Written as DNA, the CDR3 is TGTGCCAGTGGCCAGGGCTCTGACGAGCAGTACTTC. Translating gives CASGQGSDEQYF.

This chain joins TRBV7-8 and TRBJ1-1, with 8 bases matching TRBD1. Germline assignment: CDR1 SGHVS and CDR2 FQNEAQ. The length of the CDR3 is 13 residues. With V trimmed by 7 bases and J by 9 bases, 10 bases remained unmatched. Here the CDR3 reads CASNSQGAGQAFF. The CDR3 nucleotides are TGTGCCAGCAATTCTCAGGGGGCAGGACAAGCTTTCTTT. The entire variable domain, with the rest obtained from reference TRBV7-8 and TRBJ1-1, is as follows: GAGVSQSPRYKVAKRGQDVALRCDPISGHVSLFWYQQALGQGPEFLTYFQNEAQLDKSGLPSDRFFAERPEGSVSTLKIQRTQQEDSAVYLCASNSQGAGQAFFGQGTRLTVV.

V is TRBV4-1 and J is TRBJ1-3; the D is unclear. CDR3 length: 17 amino acids. Trimming left V 0 bases short and J 0 bases short, with 12 bases between. The germline V gene has CDR1 MGHRA and CDR2 YSYEKL. The CDR3 loop is CASSQDLGGISGNTIYF. The CDR3 bases are TGCGCCAGCAGCCAAGATCTCGGCGGCATCTCTGGAAACACCATATATTTT.

V and J are TRBV5-4 and TRBJ2-1; D ambiguous. CDR1 is SGHNT and CDR2 is YYREEE in the germline V gene (reference sequence). V was trimmed by 0 bases and J by 0 bases, leaving 16 bases between them. This CDR3 region has 18 residues. Here the CDR3 reads CASSLVVHSRSSYNEQFF. The CDR3 region has the DNA TGTGCCAGCAGCTTGGTAGTTCACTCCCGGAGCTCCTACAATGAGCAGTTCTTC. Supplemented by reference TRBV5-4 and TRBJ2-1, the full variable domain reads ETGVTQSPTHLIKTRGQQVTLRCSSQSGHNTVSWYQQALGQGPQFIFQYYREEENGRGNFPPRFSGLQFPNYSSELNVNALELDDSALYLCASSLVVHSRSSYNEQFFGPGTRLTVL.

This chain links TRBV4-3 with TRBJ1-2; D perhaps matches TRBD1 (6 bases). Trimming left V 2 bases short and J 2 bases short, with 12 bases between. From germline, CDR1 is LGHNA and CDR2 YSLEER. The CDR3 contains 15 residues. Here the CDR3 DNA reads TGCGCCAGCAGCCAATTTACCGGGACAAACTATGGCTACACCTTC. Amino acids: CASSQFTGTNYGYTF.

This CDR3 reads CASSFEGNPQAFF. For the CDR3, the DNA is TGTGCCAGCAGCTTCGAGGGAAATCCGCAAGCTTTCTTT. This chain joins TRBV5-5 and TRBJ1-1, with D uncertain. Between the trimmed V and J ends, which lost 2 bases and 9 bases, there was a span of 14 bases. There are 13 residues in the CDR3. Germline CDR1 and CDR2: SGHKS and YYEKEE (reference sequence).

This clone was recorded a few times. The rearrangement uses TRBV5-4 and TRBJ2-1, with a weak D call TRBD2 (5 bases). This CDR3 comprises 15 residues. The ends were cut back, 2 bases at V and 4 bases at J, with 13 bases in the middle. Per germline, CDR1 SGHNT and CDR2 YYREEE (reference sequence). This CDR3 is CASSFLALGYNEQFF. CDR3 DNA sequence: TGTGCCAGCAGCTTTCTAGCATTGGGTTACAATGAGCAGTTCTTC.

The genes are TRBV27 and TRBJ1-5; TRBD1 might be the D (6 bases). Germline assignment: CDR1 MNHEY and CDR2 SMNVEV (reference sequence). V was trimmed by 6 bases and J by 1 base, leaving 10 bases between them. The CDR3 has 14 residues. DNA for the CDR3: TGTGCCAGCAGGCCAGGGGTAAGCAATCAGCCCCAGCATTTT. Translation gives CASRPGVSNQPQHF.

The chain links TRBV11-2 to TRBJ2-1; D may be TRBD1 or TRBD2 (5 bases each). CDR1 is SGHAT, CDR2 FQNNGV, per germline. V lost 0 bases and J 7 bases, leaving 16 bases between the germline ends. The CDR3 consists of 16 residues. The CDR3 nucleotides are TGTGCCAGCAGCTTAGATATGGCAGGGCGGGCGAATGAGCAGTTCTTC. Translation: CASSLDMAGRANEQFF. Full variable domain (rest looked up from reference TRBV11-2 and TRBJ2-1): EAGVAQSPRYKIIEKRQSVAFWCNPISGHATLYWYQQILGQGPKLLIQFQNNGVVDDSQLPKDRFSAERLKGVDSTLKIQPAKLEDSAVYLCASSLDMAGRANEQFFGPGTRLTVL.

The J gene is TRBJ2-1, the V gene TRBV9; the match to TRBD1 covers 8 bases. V gave up 3 bases and J gave up 4 bases; unmatched junction bases: 3. Germline values: CDR1 SGDLS, CDR2 YYNGEE. The CDR3 spans 14 residues. CDR3 protein: CASSGTGNYNEQFF. In nucleotides, the CDR3 is TGTGCCAGCAGCGGGACAGGGAATTACAATGAGCAGTTCTTC.

The V and J genes are TRBV27 and TRBJ2-1, with TRBD1 matching over 11 bases. The CDR3 covers 14 residues. J gave up 6 bases and V 7 bases, and 5 bases lay outside the gene matches. Germline V lookup: CDR1 MNHEY, CDR2 SMNVEV (reference sequence). The CDR3 nucleotides are TGTGCCAGCAAGGACGGGACAGGGGGCAATGAGCAGTTCTTC. Amino acids: CASKDGTGGNEQFF.

The V and J genes are TRBV4-1 and TRBJ1-2; 8 bases map to TRBD1. Germline V gene lookup returns CDR1 MGHRA and CDR2 YSYEKL. CDR3 length: 18 amino acids. With V trimmed by 2 bases and J by 6 bases, 17 bases remained unmatched. DNA of the CDR3: TGCGCCAGCAGCCAAAGGGCTTCATTCGGGACAGGTCGTGATGGCTACACCTTC. It encodes CASSQRASFGTGRDGYTF.

This chain links TRBV6-5 with TRBJ2-1; possibly TRBD2 for D (5 bases). The CDR3 has 12 amino acids. Germline V CDR1 and CDR2: MNHEY, SVGAGI. Trimming shortened V by 0 bases and J by 9 bases, and 6 bases separated the two germline ends. The CDR3 loop is CASSYSGGEQFF. CDR3 sequence (DNA): TGTGCCAGCAGTTACTCAGGAGGTGAGCAGTTCTTC.

This sequence joins TRBV6-1 and TRBJ2-3; 11 bases map to TRBD2. Trimming at V came to 3 bases and at J to 4 bases, leaving 3 bases not matched to a gene. The CDR3 has 15 residues. Germline CDR1 and CDR2: MNHNS and SASEGT. The CDR3 region is CASSDLTSGADTQYF. In DNA form, the CDR3 reads TGTGCCAGCAGTGATCTGACTAGCGGGGCAGATACGCAGTATTTT.